The following is a T cell receptor beta chain sequence with its context. In its sample, this clonotype was seen many times. Its target antigen remains unknown. Qualities for individual bases were not recorded, and no much larger clone is one base off. Libraries came from 5' RACE. The listed sequencing device is Illumina MiSeq. The public reads were reprocessed in TCRdb via fastp at Q25 and MiXCR, keeping in-frame beta chains. CDR3 protein duplicates are merged, each entry listing the most common genes and DNA. In all, the sample holds 60,000 to 75,000 distinct CDR3 sequences, and 15% to 20% of those were seen once. Jointly, the top ten make up less than 6% of the sample. The data were obtained in a study of T cells of healthy individuals (dated by TCRdb to about 2018). The CDR3 holds 11 amino acids from the cysteine to the phenylalanine. Only the CDR3 portion is preserved as DNA: 33 bases, with reading frame beginning at the first base. V loses 6 bases of germline sequence and J loses 2 bases, and the interval between the two ends is 4 bases. CDR1 LGHNT and CDR2 FRNRAP are derived from the germline V gene.

The sequence joins TRBV12-5 to TRBJ2-5, with the D gene not clear enough to name. This receptor was obtained from a human donor in good health. CDR3 protein: CASGRQETQYF. The nucleotides read TGTGCTAGTGGACGACAAGAGACCCAGTACTTC. Outside the CDR3, residues come from the reference TRBV12-5 and TRBJ2-5 proteins, so the full variable domain is: DARVTQTPRHKVTEMGQEVTMRCQPILGHNTVFWYRQTMMQGLELLAYFRNRAPLDDSGMPKDRFSAEMPDATLATLKIQPSEPRDSAVYFCASGRQETQYFGPGTRLLVL.